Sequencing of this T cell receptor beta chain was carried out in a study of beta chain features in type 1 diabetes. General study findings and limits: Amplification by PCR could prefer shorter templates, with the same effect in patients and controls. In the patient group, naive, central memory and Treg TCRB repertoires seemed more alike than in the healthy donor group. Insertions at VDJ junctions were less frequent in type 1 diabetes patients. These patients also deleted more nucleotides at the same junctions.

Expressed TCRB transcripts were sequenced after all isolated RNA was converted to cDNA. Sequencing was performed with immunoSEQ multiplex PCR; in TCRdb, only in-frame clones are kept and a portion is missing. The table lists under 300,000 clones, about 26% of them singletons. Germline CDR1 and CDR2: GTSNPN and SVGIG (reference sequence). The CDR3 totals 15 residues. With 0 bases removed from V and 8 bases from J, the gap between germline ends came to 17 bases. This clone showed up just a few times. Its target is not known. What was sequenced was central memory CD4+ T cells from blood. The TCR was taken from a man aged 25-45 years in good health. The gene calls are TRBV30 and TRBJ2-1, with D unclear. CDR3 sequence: CAWSVGSPGDDEQFF. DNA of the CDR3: TGTGCCTGGAGTGTCGGCAGCCCGGGTGATGATGAGCAGTTCTTC.